This TCR beta chain was retrieved from a study of post-analysis software for immune sequencing data. Study information: In terms of disease course, relapsing-remitting, secondary progressive and progressive-relapsing multiple sclerosis were included.

The CDR3 is 12 residues long. The germline CDR1 and CDR2 sequences are DFQATT and SNEGSKA (reference sequence). V lost 5 bases, J lost 2 bases, and 2 bases stayed unmatched. Unique molecular identifiers had been added to the TCR beta cDNA libraries. There were roughly 1 to 11 million T cells, and roughly 0.5 million cDNA molecules came from them. One entry per CDR3 protein, called by TCRdb with MiXCR from the PCR reads. This sample has around 250,000 distinct CDR3 sequences, with about 40% found just once. Overall study findings and caveats: In patients, five TRBV segments were more frequent than in controls, with TRBV5-6, TRBV5-1 and TRBV20-1 among them. People with multiple sclerosis had a significantly lower normalized Chao1 diversity than controls did.

With regard to this clonotype: The antigen is undetermined.

Sequencing used blood. The V gene is TRBV20-1, the J gene TRBJ2-5; 7 nucleotides align to TRBD1. The sequence came from a girl between 5 and 17 years old with multiple sclerosis. For the CDR3, the DNA is TGCAGTGCTCAGGGACAGCAAGAGACCCAGTACTTC. Translation: CSAQGQQETQYF.